This T cell receptor beta chain was documented in a study of technical replicates of blood from several donors. Repertoires were generated with immunoSEQ multiplex PCR, while TCRdb's copy carries only in-frame clones and drops some. The sample carries 75,000 to 90,000 clones, roughly 94% recorded once. The sequenced sample was T cells isolated from PBMCs. This sequence was found in a human donor in good health.

CDR3 in DNA: TGTGCCAGCAGTTTATCTCAGGGGGCGGGGTTCTTC. Translating gives CASSLSQGAGFF. The genes are TRBV28 and TRBJ2-1, with 8 bases aligning to TRBD1. Germline values: CDR1 MDHEN, CDR2 SYDVKM. Unmatched junction bases numbered 5, after V lost 1 base and J lost 15 bases. This CDR3 contains 12 residues.